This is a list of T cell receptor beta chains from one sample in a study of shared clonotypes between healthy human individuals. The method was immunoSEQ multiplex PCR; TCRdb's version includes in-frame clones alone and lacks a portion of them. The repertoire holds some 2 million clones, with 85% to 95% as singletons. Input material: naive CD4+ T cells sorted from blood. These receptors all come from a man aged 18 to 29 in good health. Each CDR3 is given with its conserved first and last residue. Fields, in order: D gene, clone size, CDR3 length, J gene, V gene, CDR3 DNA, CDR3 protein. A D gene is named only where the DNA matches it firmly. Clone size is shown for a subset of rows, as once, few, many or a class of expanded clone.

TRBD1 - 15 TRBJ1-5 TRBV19 TGTGCCAGTAGGATAACAGGGGGGATCAATCAGCCCCAGCATTTT CASRITGGINQPQHF
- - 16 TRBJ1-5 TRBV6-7 TGTGCCAGCAGCCCCGTTCGGCCGTTGTGGGGTCAGCCCCAGCATTTT CASSPVRPLWGQPQHF
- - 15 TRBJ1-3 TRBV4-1 TGCGCCAGCAGCCAAGCAGGGGCCCTAGGAAACACCATATATTTT CASSQAGALGNTIYF
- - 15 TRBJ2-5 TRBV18 TGTGCCAGCTGTTTCACGATGGACACTCAGGCGACCCAGTACTTC CASCFTMDTQATQYF
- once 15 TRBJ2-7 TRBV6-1 TGTGCCAGCAGTGGAGGAGAAGCCGGTTCCTACGAGCAGTACTTC CASSGGEAGSYEQYF
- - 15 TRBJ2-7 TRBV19 TGTGCCAGTAGTATGAGGGCAGGGGTTTCCTACGAGCAGTACTTC CASSMRAGVSYEQYF
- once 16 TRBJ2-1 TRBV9 TGTGCCAGCAGCCTCCCAGGGGGAGGCGCCTACAATGAGCAGTTCTTC CASSLPGGGAYNEQFF
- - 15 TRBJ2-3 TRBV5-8 TGTGCCAGCAGCCCACCTGGGATCTTCGGATATACGCAGTATTTT CASSPPGIFGYTQYF
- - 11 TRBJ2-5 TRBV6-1 TGTGCCAGCAGGGAGAGGGAAACCCAGTACTTC CASRERETQYF
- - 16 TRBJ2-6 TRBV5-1 TGCGCCAGCAGCTTGGAAGCGGTCTCTGGGGCCAACGTCCTGACTTTC CASSLEAVSGANVLTF
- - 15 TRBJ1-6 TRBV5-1 TGCGCCAGCAGCTCAACCGGGAGCGCCAATTCACCCCTCCACTTT CASSSTGSANSPLHF
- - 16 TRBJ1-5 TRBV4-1 TGCGCCAGCAGCCAAGATCCAAGGGAGGGCAATCAGCCCCAGCATTTT CASSQDPREGNQPQHF
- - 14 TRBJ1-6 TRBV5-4 TGTGCCAGCAGCTTAGTAACGGGAAATTCACCCCTCCACTTT CASSLVTGNSPLHF
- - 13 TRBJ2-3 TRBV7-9 TGTGCCAGCAGCTTGGGAAGTGGAGATACGCAGTATTTT CASSLGSGDTQYF
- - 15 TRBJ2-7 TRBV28 TGTGCCAGCAGCCCCGGGTCCTCCGGGCCTAACGAGCAGTACTTC CASSPGSSGPNEQYF
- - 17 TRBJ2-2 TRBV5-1 TGCGCCAGCAGCCTCCCCTTTACGGGAACTAACACCGGGGAGCTGTTTTTT CASSLPFTGTNTGELFF
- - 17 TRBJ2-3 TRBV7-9 TGTGCCAGCAGCTCCGGACGGGAGAGGTTTAGCACAGATACGCAGTATTTT CASSSGRERFSTDTQYF
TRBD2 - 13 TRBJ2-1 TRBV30 TGTGCCTGGAGACTAGCGGGAGCCCCTCGGCAGTTCTTC CAWRLAGAPRQFF
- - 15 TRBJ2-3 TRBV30 TGTGCCTGGAGCCCTCGTGGGGAGACCACAGATACGCAGTATTTT CAWSPRGETTDTQYF
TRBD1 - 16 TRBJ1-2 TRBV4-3 TGCGCCAGCAGCCAAGAACGGGGTAGGGACAGCTATGGCTACACCTTC CASSQERGRDSYGYTF
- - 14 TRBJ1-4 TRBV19 TGTGCCAGTAGTAAACGGAACTTTAATGAAAAACTGTTTTTT CASSKRNFNEKLFF
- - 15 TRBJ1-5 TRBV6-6 TGTGCCAGCAGTTACCGACAGGATAGCAATCAGCCCCAGCATTTT CASSYRQDSNQPQHF
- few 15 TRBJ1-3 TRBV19 TGTGCCACCAGACAACAGGGCCTCTCTGGAAACACCATATATTTT CATRQQGLSGNTIYF
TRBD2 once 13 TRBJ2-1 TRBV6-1 TGTGCCAGCAGTGTAGGACTAGTTGGTGAGCAGTTCTTC CASSVGLVGEQFF